This TCR beta chain was identified during a study of shared clonotypes between healthy human individuals. Here immunoSEQ multiplex PCR was the method, and the copy in TCRdb shows in-frame clones only, minus some. The sample contains approximately 980,000 clones, over 75% of which appear only once. CDR3 length: 14 residues. Per the germline V gene, CDR1 is GTSNPN and CDR2 is SVGIG (reference sequence). Trimming took off 7 bases at V and 5 bases at J, with 20 bases between the two ends. The TCR sequence derives from a man aged 18 to 30 in good health. Specimen: memory CD4+ T cells sorted from blood. Indicated subset: CD45RA-negative fraction. The chain recombines TRBV30 with TRBJ1-2; D might be TRBD1 (6 bases). This CDR3 reads CASPASGELYGYTF. For the CDR3, the DNA is TGTGCCTCCCCAGCCTCAGGGGAACTATATGGCTACACCTTC.